The T cell receptor (beta chain) under discussion was sequenced for a study of CD8 T cells in Susac syndrome. The CDR3 has 19 amino acids. V lost 6 bases and J lost 0; bases outside the gene matches: 16. Germline CDR1 and CDR2: DFQATT and SNEGSKA (reference sequence). TCR beta from blood CD8+ and CD4+ T cells was sequenced. TEMRA cells were enriched by FACS, and CD4+ and CD8+ T cells were negatively isolated. Reverse transcription of about 0.45 to 1 ug RNA used random hexamers. Across 54 Vbeta and 13 Jbeta, TCR beta CDR3 was amplified with immunoSEQ multiplex PCR. TCRdb itself ran the immunoSEQ multiplex PCR reads through MiXCR, one entry per CDR3 protein. The table has about 120,000 distinct CDR3 sequences, less than 95% seen once; the top ten hold approximately 0.1%.

The J gene is TRBJ2-3, the V gene TRBV20-1, with TRBD2 matching 12 bases. The source is a human donor in good health. Material: CD4+ T cells from PBMCs. CDR3 sequence (DNA): TGCAGTGCCCTACCTCCGGGACTAGCGGGCACTGGGAGCACAGATACGCAGTATTTT. Encoded protein: CSALPPGLAGTGSTDTQYF.